This paragraph covers one TCR beta chain sequence. The data are from a study of technical replicates of blood from a handful of donors. CDR1 and CDR2 (germline): MDHEN, SYDVKM. The CDR3 runs to 11 residues. Deletions cut 5 bases from V and 9 bases from J, with 11 bases between. Clones were sequenced by immunoSEQ multiplex PCR, and TCRdb holds only the in-frame ones, with some missing. Of tens of thousands of clones listed, 80% to 95% are singletons. The source is a human donor in good health. The rearrangement uses TRBV28 and TRBJ2-7, with unresolved D. Sequences were obtained from T cells isolated from PBMCs. The CDR3 sequence is CASSLIGAQYF. The DNA of the CDR3 is TGTGCCAGCAGTCTGATCGGTGCGCAGTACTTC.